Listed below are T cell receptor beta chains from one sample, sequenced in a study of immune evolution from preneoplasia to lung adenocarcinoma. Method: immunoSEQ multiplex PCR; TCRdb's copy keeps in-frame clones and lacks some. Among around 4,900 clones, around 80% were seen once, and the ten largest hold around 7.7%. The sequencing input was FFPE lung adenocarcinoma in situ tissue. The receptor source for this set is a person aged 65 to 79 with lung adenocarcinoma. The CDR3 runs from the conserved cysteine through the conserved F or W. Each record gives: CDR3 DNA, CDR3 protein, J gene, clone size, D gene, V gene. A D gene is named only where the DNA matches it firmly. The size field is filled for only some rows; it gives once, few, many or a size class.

TGTGCCAGCAGCGTAGGTGGACAGGGTTTGGGAGATACGCAGTATTTT	CASSVGGQGLGDTQYF	TRBJ2-3	once	TRBD1	TRBV9
TGTGCCGTTCGTCGGCCAACGTCTGAAAAACTGTTTTTT	CAVRRPTSEKLFF	TRBJ1-4	NA	NA	TRBV19
TGTGCCAGCAGGATGACAGTGGGGGATTCACCCCTCCACTTT	CASRMTVGDSPLHF	TRBJ1-6	NA	NA	TRBV6-1
TGCGCCAGCAGCTTGCGCTTAGGGCAGGGGGACAATGAGCAGTTCTTC	CASSLRLGQGDNEQFF	TRBJ2-1	once	TRBD1	TRBV5-1
TGCGCCAGCACCGGACTAGCGGACGAGACCCAGTACTTC	CASTGLADETQYF	TRBJ2-5	few	TRBD2	TRBV4-1
TGCGCCAGCAGCTTGGGTCAGGCCGTAAATGAGCAGTTCTTC	CASSLGQAVNEQFF	TRBJ2-1	few	NA	TRBV5-1
TGTGCCAGCAGCCAAGAGTCAGGGGGTACAGATACGCAGTATTTT	CASSQESGGTDTQYF	TRBJ2-3	NA	TRBD1	TRBV4-2
TGTGCCAGCAGCCTTTCTTATCCCGTGAGAAACACCATATATTTT	CASSLSYPVRNTIYF	TRBJ1-3	once	NA	TRBV2
TGCGCCAGCAGCTTGGAGGCTAGCGGGGGCTACGAGCAGTACTTC	CASSLEASGGYEQYF	TRBJ2-7	NA	TRBD2	TRBV5-1
TGTGCCAGCAGCTCCACCCTGGGACAGGGTTACGAGCAGTACTTC	CASSSTLGQGYEQYF	TRBJ2-7	NA	TRBD1	TRBV9
TGTGCCAGCAGCCCGACCCCCGTGAGGAGTGGCTACACCTTC	CASSPTPVRSGYTF	TRBJ1-2	NA	NA	TRBV7-8
TGCGCCAGCAGCCCGGGACAGGCCTCTGGAAACACCATATATTTT	CASSPGQASGNTIYF	TRBJ1-3	NA	TRBD1	TRBV5-1
TGTGCCAGCAGCTTAAGATCAGGGGGTGCTGGGGCCAACGTCCTGACTTTC	CASSLRSGGAGANVLTF	TRBJ2-6	NA	TRBD1	TRBV7-9
TGCAGCGTCGAAACCGGGACAGGGTTCTACGAGCAGTACTTC	CSVETGTGFYEQYF	TRBJ2-7	NA	TRBD1	TRBV29-1
TGTGCCTGGAGCTCTCTAGAAATGAACACTGAAGCTTTCTTT	CAWSSLEMNTEAFF	TRBJ1-1	NA	NA	TRBV30
TGTGCCAGCACCCCGGGTGGGGCCCTCTCTGGAAACACCATATATTTT	CASTPGGALSGNTIYF	TRBJ1-3	NA	NA	TRBV11-2
TGTGCCAGCAGTGTTCTCTCTGGGGCCAACGTCCTGACTTTC	CASSVLSGANVLTF	TRBJ2-6	NA	NA	TRBV9
TGTGCCAGCAGCCGACAGGGGGAGGACACTGAAGCTTTCTTT	CASSRQGEDTEAFF	TRBJ1-1	NA	TRBD1	TRBV5-4
TGTGCCACCAGCAGAGACGGGGGAAGGGATGAGCAGTTCTTC	CATSRDGGRDEQFF	TRBJ2-1	NA	NA	TRBV15
TGCGCCAGCAGCTTGGGTTGGGGACAGATCACAGATACGCAGTATTTT	CASSLGWGQITDTQYF	TRBJ2-3	NA	TRBD1	TRBV5-1
TGTGCCAGTAGTATTTCCCCACCGCGACAGGTTTTGAACACTGAAGCTTTCTTT	CASSISPPRQVLNTEAFF	TRBJ1-1	few	NA	TRBV19
TGTGCCAGCAATCTCGGGATGCTTTCTGAAGCTTTCTTT	CASNLGMLSEAFF	TRBJ1-1	NA	NA	TRBV2
TGTGCCAGCAGTTATCGGCTAGCGAACGACGAGCAGTACTTC	CASSYRLANDEQYF	TRBJ2-7	NA	NA	TRBV6-6
TGTGCCAGCAGCTTGGAACAGGGGGCGAATTTTGCAACTAATGAAAAACTGTTTTTT	CASSLEQGANFATNEKLFF	TRBJ1-4	NA	TRBD1	TRBV5-6
TGCGCCAGCAGCTCCGGGACAGCTAATAATTCACCCCTCCACTTT	CASSSGTANNSPLHF	TRBJ1-6	once	TRBD1	TRBV5-1
TGTGCCAGCAGCCCCTTCGAGCGGGAGTTTTGGGGGGAAGAGACCCAGTACTTC	CASSPFEREFWGEETQYF	TRBJ2-5	NA	TRBD2	TRBV9
TGTGCCAGCTCGCGGGGGGAGGACTACAATGAGCAGTTCTTC	CASSRGEDYNEQFF	TRBJ2-1	NA	TRBD2	TRBV9
TGTGCCAGCAGCCAAGAGGTCGAACTAGCGGGGGGCCTCACCGGGGAGCTGTTTTTT	CASSQEVELAGGLTGELFF	TRBJ2-2	once	TRBD2	TRBV4-2
TGTGCCAGCAGTTACCTAGCGGGAGGTCGAAATGAGCAGTTCTTC	CASSYLAGGRNEQFF	TRBJ2-1	few	TRBD2	TRBV28
TGTGCCAGCAGTAACGGACAGTTCTACGAGCAGTACTTC	CASSNGQFYEQYF	TRBJ2-7	NA	NA	TRBV27
TGTGCCAGCAGAACCCCGGGTCGCGGGGGGGTTTACGAGCAGTACTTC	CASRTPGRGGVYEQYF	TRBJ2-7	NA	TRBD2	TRBV28
TGTGCCAGCAGTCAAAGCAGGACAGGGAGAACTGAAGCTTTCTTT	CASSQSRTGRTEAFF	TRBJ1-1	once	TRBD1	TRBV28
TGTGCCAGCAGTTTATGGCCCTACGAGCAGTACTTC	CASSLWPYEQYF	TRBJ2-7	NA	NA	TRBV28
TGTGCCATCCATTCCGGGACAGGGGCCTACGAGCAGTACTTC	CAIHSGTGAYEQYF	TRBJ2-7	NA	TRBD1	TRBV2
TGTGCCAGCAGCTTGGTTCAGGGGCGGGGGGAGACCCAGTACTTC	CASSLVQGRGETQYF	TRBJ2-5	NA	NA	TRBV7-9
TGCGCCAGCGCGCGGGGGGACAGGGGGCGATGGAGGAGATCTGAAGCTTTCTTT	CASARGDRGRWRRSEAFF	TRBJ1-1	once	TRBD1	TRBV5-1
TGTGCCAGCACACCGGGACAGGGCTTGAATCAGCCCCAGCATTTT	CASTPGQGLNQPQHF	TRBJ1-5	NA	TRBD1	TRBV2
TGTGCCAGCAGACTGGGTTCACAGGGGGCCAACGTCCTGACTTTC	CASRLGSQGANVLTF	TRBJ2-6	NA	NA	TRBV6-6
TGTGCCAGCAGCCAGTCAAGGGGGGGCGCTGAAGCTTTCTTT	CASSQSRGGAEAFF	TRBJ1-1	NA	NA	TRBV14
TGCGCCAGCAGCCAAGGTGGGGGGGGCTTAAGCTATGGCTACACCTTC	CASSQGGGGLSYGYTF	TRBJ1-2	NA	NA	TRBV4-1
TGTGCCAGCAGTGAAGGGGCCTATGGCTACACCTTC	CASSEGAYGYTF	TRBJ1-2	NA	NA	TRBV2
TGTGCCAGCCGGGAGGGGGCAGGGTTTCTCGCCGAGCAGTACTTC	CASREGAGFLAEQYF	TRBJ2-7	NA	NA	TRBV27
TGTGCCAGCAGGTTGAATAGGGAGCAGTTCTTC	CASRLNREQFF	TRBJ2-1	NA	NA	TRBV7-9
TGTGCCAGCAGTCTGGGGGGGAGGGTAGCGGGTAAATTGCCCTGGAACATTCAGTACTTC	CASSLGGRVAGKLPWNIQYF	TRBJ2-4	NA	TRBD2	TRBV27
TGCGCCAGCAGCCAAGACCCCGGTAATAGCAATCAGCCCCAGCATTTT	CASSQDPGNSNQPQHF	TRBJ1-5	NA	NA	TRBV4-1
TGTGCCAGTAGTTCGGACTCTGGAAACACCATATATTTT	CASSSDSGNTIYF	TRBJ1-3	NA	NA	TRBV19
TGTGCCAGCAGCTTAGGTCTTAGCTACGAGCAGTACTTC	CASSLGLSYEQYF	TRBJ2-7	NA	NA	TRBV7-6
TGTGCCAGCAGTTACTCGAACGGGCCCCAAGAGACCCAGTACTTC	CASSYSNGPQETQYF	TRBJ2-5	NA	NA	TRBV6-5
TGCAGCGTAGACACAGGGAATAATTCACCCCTCCACTTT	CSVDTGNNSPLHF	TRBJ1-6	NA	NA	TRBV29-1
TGTGCCAGCAGCGTAGTGGGACAATGGGGCGATGAGCAGTTCTTC	CASSVVGQWGDEQFF	TRBJ2-1	NA	NA	TRBV9
TGTGCCAGCAGCCGGACGCATAGCAATCAGCCCCAGCATTTT	CASSRTHSNQPQHF	TRBJ1-5	once	NA	TRBV6-5
TGTGCCAGCAGCTTGGGCGTAGGGGCGGGTGAGCAGTTCTTC	CASSLGVGAGEQFF	TRBJ2-1	NA	NA	TRBV5-6
TGTGCCAGCAGCCCTACCGGCAGGGGGAATGAGCAGTTCTTC	CASSPTGRGNEQFF	TRBJ2-1	once	TRBD1	TRBV14
TGTGCCAGCAGCTCCCGAGAGGTTGGGCCAAATGAAAAACTGTTTTTT	CASSSREVGPNEKLFF	TRBJ1-4	NA	NA	TRBV9
TGTGCCAGCAGCCCGACAGGGAGGTCTGAAAAACTGTTTTTT	CASSPTGRSEKLFF	TRBJ1-4	NA	TRBD1	TRBV7-9
TGTGCCGGCAGACCTTCCGGGGGCTCCTACGAGCAGTACTTC	CAGRPSGGSYEQYF	TRBJ2-7	few	NA	TRBV7-2
TGTGCCAGCAGCTTTGAATCCAGCAGCCTTGGCTACACCTTC	CASSFESSSLGYTF	TRBJ1-2	NA	NA	TRBV11-2
TGTGCCAGCAGCCCGGGTCAGGACAGGGGAGAGACCCAGTACTTC	CASSPGQDRGETQYF	TRBJ2-5	NA	TRBD1	TRBV7-8
TGTGCCAGTAGTATGCGAAGGACCCGCGGGGGTATCAATGAGCAGTTCTTC	CASSMRRTRGGINEQFF	TRBJ2-1	NA	TRBD2	TRBV19